These 26 T cell receptor beta chains originate from one sample sequenced in a study of cytomegalovirus exposure and HLA in healthy donors. PCR was performed using 60 Vbeta and 13 Jbeta primers. The table came from immunoSEQ multiplex PCR; TCRdb's copy has only in-frame clones and leaves some out. The sample shows about 160,000 clones, approximately 81% of them seen only once. Specimen: PBMCs. These receptors came from a man aged 25 to 45 in good health and CMV-seronegative.

The rearrangement joins TRBV5-4 to TRBJ1-2; D may be TRBD1 (5 bases). This CDR3 has 14 amino acids. Germline loops: CDR1 SGHNT, CDR2 YYREEE (reference sequence). Trimming stripped 1 base from V and 4 bases from J, with 11 bases between. The CDR3 spells CASSLPGGGYGYTF. The CDR3 region has the DNA TGTGCCAGCAGCTTGCCGGGGGGTGGCTATGGCTACACCTTC.

The rearrangement links TRBV28 to TRBJ1-2; 9 nucleotides agree with TRBD1. CDR1 MDHEN and CDR2 SYDVKM come from the germline V gene. The CDR3 covers 18 residues. V dropped 6 bases and J dropped 0; count of bases not matched to a gene: 14. The CDR3 loop is CASRKANDRGGSNYGYTF. CDR3 DNA sequence: TGTGCCAGCAGGAAGGCAAATGACAGGGGGGGATCTAACTATGGCTACACCTTC.

This chain joins TRBV6-5 and TRBJ2-7; 10 nucleotides agree with TRBD2. V shed 7 bases and J 2 bases; nucleotides not matched to a gene: 5. The CDR3 contains 14 residues. Germline assignment: CDR1 MNHEY and CDR2 SVGAGI. This chain's CDR3 is CASINSGRPYEQYF. The DNA of the CDR3 is TGTGCCAGCATCAATAGCGGGAGGCCCTACGAGCAGTACTTC.

CDR3 loop: CASSEASYEQYF. CDR3 nucleotides: TGTGCCAGCAGTGAAGCTTCCTACGAGCAGTACTTC. The chain couples TRBV28 to TRBJ2-7; D remains unclear. CDR1 is MDHEN and CDR2 is SYDVKM in the germline V gene. Trimming removed 5 bases from V and 1 base from J, with 6 bases in between. The CDR3 is 12 residues long.

The CDR3 DNA reads as TGTGCCAGTAGTATTCAGGGGGCAGGCGAGCAGTTCTTC. Translating it yields CASSIQGAGEQFF. V usage is TRBV19 and J usage is TRBJ2-1, with 8 bases identical to TRBD1. Germline trimming cut 3 bases from V and 10 bases from J; bases unmatched to any gene: 5. This CDR3 has 13 amino acids. Germline CDR1 is LNHDA and CDR2 is SQIVND (reference sequence).

The chain has TRBV6-6 and TRBJ1-5, with 7 bases that match TRBD1. The J segment lost 6 bases and the V segment lost 5 bases, leaving 10 bases of the junction unmatched. CDR3 size: 15 residues. Germline V CDR1 and CDR2: MNHNY, SVGAGI (reference sequence). The CDR3 DNA reads TGTGCCAGCAGTAGAACCCAGGGGGGTACTCAGCCCCAGCATTTT. It translates to CASSRTQGGTQPQHF.

CDR3 residues: CASSLEGGSTDTQYF. The CDR3 bases are TGTGCCAGCAGCTTAGAAGGGGGTAGCACAGATACGCAGTATTTT. The chain recombines TRBV11-3 with TRBJ2-3; the D gene is possibly TRBD1 (6 bases). CDR1 is SGHNT and CDR2 is YENEEA in the germline V gene. V shed 0 bases and J shed 0 bases, with 7 bases lying between them. The CDR3 covers 15 residues.

On this clone itself: The sample holds other DNA sequences that translate to the same CDR3. The V and J genes are TRBV20-1 and TRBJ1-5, with 7 bases matching TRBD1. The CDR3 spans 11 residues. V dropped 6 bases and J dropped 5; count of bases not matched to a gene: 1. Germline CDR1 is DFQATT and CDR2 is SNEGSKA (reference sequence). The CDR3 region is CSATGDQPQHF. The CDR3 DNA follows: TGCAGTGCAACAGGGGATCAGCCCCAGCATTTT.

J is TRBJ1-3 and V is TRBV10-2; tentative D call: TRBD1 (5 bases). The CDR3 length is 16 residues. V lost 2 bases, J lost 0 bases, and 11 bases lay in between. Germline assignment: CDR1 WSHSY and CDR2 SAAADI. CDR3 nucleotide sequence: TGCGCCAGCAGTGAGATCAGGGTATACTCTGGAAACACCATATATTTT. It is translated as CASSEIRVYSGNTIYF.

This chain joins TRBV5-1 and TRBJ2-2; no clear D. Germline V gene sequence: CDR1 SGHRS, CDR2 YFSETQ. The V end lost 1 base, the J end lost 3 bases, and 10 bases lay between the germline ends. The CDR3 consists of 15 residues. The CDR3 DNA sequence: TGCGCCAGCAGCTTGCTTTTTCGAGACACCGGGGAGCTGTTTTTT. Amino acid sequence: CASSLLFRDTGELFF.

The chain links TRBV7-9 to TRBJ2-7; 8 bases line up with TRBD1. The germline CDR1 and CDR2 sequences are SEHNR and FQNEAQ (reference sequence). V lost 4 bases to trimming and J lost 4 bases; unmatched junction nucleotides: 9. The CDR3 loop spans 15 amino acids. CDR3: CASSSWTGIFYEQYF. CDR3 sequence (DNA): TGTGCCAGCAGCTCGTGGACAGGGATCTTTTACGAGCAGTACTTC.

V gene TRBV18 combines with J gene TRBJ2-7, with 7 bases that match TRBD1. Germline V lookup: CDR1 KGHSH, CDR2 LQKENI. V trimming: 4 bases; J trimming: 5 bases; junction bases outside the gene matches: 8. The CDR3 sequence is 14 residues long. The CDR3 bases are TGTGCCAGCTCACTAAAGGACAGGACGGACGAGCAGTACTTC. Its translation is CASSLKDRTDEQYF. The variable domain in full, completed from reference TRBV18 and TRBJ2-7, reads NAGVMQNPRHLVRRRGQEARLRCSPMKGHSHVYWYRQLPEEGLKFMVYLQKENIIDESGMPKERFSAEFPKEGPSILRIQQVVRGDSAAYFCASSLKDRTDEQYFGPGTRLTVT.

J is TRBJ2-3 and V is TRBV2; 7 bases are shared with TRBD2. Trimming cost V 7 bases and J 4 bases; bases outside gene matches: 8. Germline assignment: CDR1 SNHLY and CDR2 FYNNEI. The CDR3 sequence is 14 residues long. CDR3 amino acids: CASKGGRGADTQYF. CDR3 DNA: TGTGCCAGCAAGGGCGGGAGAGGCGCAGATACGCAGTATTTT.

J is TRBJ2-4 and V is TRBV27; D might be TRBD2 (5 bases). CDR3 length: 15 residues. Trimming stripped 10 bases from V and 1 base from J, with 17 bases between. In germline, CDR1 is MNHEY, CDR2 SMNVEV (reference sequence). Written as DNA, the CDR3 is TGTGCCACCGCCCCGGGGATGGGCGCCAAAAACATTCAGTACTTC. This encodes CATAPGMGAKNIQYF.

This chain connects TRBV7-9 to TRBJ1-6; D gene uncertain. The germline V and J ends were trimmed by 5 bases and 9 bases, with 14 bases remaining between them. Germline V CDR1 and CDR2: SEHNR, FQNEAQ (reference sequence). The CDR3 is 14 amino acids. Here the CDR3 DNA reads TGTGCCAGCAGCGTCGATAGTTTCGGTTCACCCCTCCACTTT. It codes for CASSVDSFGSPLHF.

The chain uses TRBV28 and TRBJ1-1, with 8 bases matching TRBD1. The CDR3 extends over 12 amino acids. The V and J ends lost 5 bases and 11 bases, in that order; junction bases with no gene match: 7. Germline assignment: CDR1 MDHEN and CDR2 SYDVKM. The CDR3 DNA follows: TGTGCCAGCAGTCGACAGGGGTACGACGCTTTCTTT. Amino acids: CASSRQGYDAFF.

The rearrangement links TRBV28 to TRBJ1-3, with 7 bases lining up with TRBD1. The CDR3 is 16 residues long. The ends lost 3 bases at V and 4 bases at J; junction bases unmatched: 9. Germline V gene lookup returns CDR1 MDHEN and CDR2 SYDVKM. In DNA, the CDR3 is TGTGCCAGCAGTTTGCCAACAGGGGCGTCGGGAAACACCATATATTTT. Its protein is CASSLPTGASGNTIYF.

This chain links TRBV27 with TRBJ2-5; TRBD2 matches 8 bases. Looked up from germline, CDR1 is MNHEY and CDR2 is SMNVEV (reference sequence). With V trimmed by 2 bases and J by 4 bases, 15 bases remained unmatched. The CDR3 sequence is 18 residues long. The CDR3 protein is CASSLLRSGGRNVETQYF. CDR3 in DNA: TGTGCCAGCAGTTTACTGAGAAGTGGCGGGAGGAATGTAGAGACCCAGTACTTC.

The CDR3 DNA follows: TGTGCCAGCAGCCGGACAGAAGTCACTGAAGCTTTCTTT. Translated: CASSRTEVTEAFF. The chain links TRBV4-2 to TRBJ1-1; maybe TRBD1 (6 bases). CDR1 LGHNA and CDR2 YNFKEQ come from the germline V gene. There are 13 residues in the CDR3. V was pared by 4 bases and J by 4 bases, with 10 bases between.

The V and J genes are TRBV18 and TRBJ2-5; a possible D gene is TRBD2 (5 bases). The DNA end lines up better with TRBJ2-7; the J call may be wrong. Looked up from germline, CDR1 is KGHSH and CDR2 is LQKENI. This CDR3 comprises 15 residues. The CDR3 region has the DNA TGTGCCAGCTCACCAACTCGGGATAGGTCCTACGAGCAGTACTTC. It codes for CASSPTRDRSYEQYF.

The chain is built from TRBV18 and TRBJ2-7, with a weak D call TRBD1 (6 bases). In germline, CDR1 is KGHSH, CDR2 LQKENI. The CDR3 is 14 residues long. The ends were cut back, 6 bases at V and 3 bases at J, with 15 bases in the middle. The CDR3 DNA is TGTGCCAGCTCGCCCACAGGGTCCTTCTACGAGCAGTACTTC. It codes for CASSPTGSFYEQYF. Complete variable domain (other parts from reference TRBV18 and TRBJ2-7): NAGVMQNPRHLVRRRGQEARLRCSPMKGHSHVYWYRQLPEEGLKFMVYLQKENIIDESGMPKERFSAEFPKEGPSILRIQQVVRGDSAAYFCASSPTGSFYEQYFGPGTRLTVT.

The J gene is TRBJ2-1, the V gene TRBV5-8, with TRBD2 identical over 9 bases. The CDR3 runs to 14 residues. The V segment lost 2 bases and the J segment 5 bases; nucleotides outside the gene matches: 2. CDR1 is SGHTS, CDR2 YDEGEE, per germline. The CDR3 is CASSFLAGNNEQFF. In DNA, the CDR3 is TGTGCCAGCAGCTTCCTAGCGGGGAACAATGAGCAGTTCTTC.

As regards this clone: Other DNA sequences in the sample encode the same CDR3. This chain connects TRBV19 to TRBJ1-1; D remains unclear. The V and J ends lost 7 bases and 4 bases respectively, with 10 bases between them. The CDR3 sequence is 12 residues long. CDR1 and CDR2 (germline): LNHDA, SQIVND (reference sequence). The CDR3 DNA follows: TGTGCCAGTAATCCCCTACTCACTGAAGCTTTCTTT. This sequence encodes CASNPLLTEAFF.

This clone was seen a single time. This rearrangement joins TRBV6-4 to TRBJ1-2, with TRBD1 matching over 9 bases. This CDR3 is built from 14 residues. J gave up 2 bases and V 2 bases, and 0 bases lay outside the gene matches. Germline assignment: CDR1 MRHNA and CDR2 SNTAGT. CDR3 in DNA: TGTGCCAGCAGTGACGGGACAGGGAACTATGGCTACACCTTC. Residues: CASSDGTGNYGYTF.

The CDR3 region is CASSAGTDQTQYF. For the CDR3, the DNA is TGTGCCAGCAGCGCCGGGACAGACCAGACCCAGTACTTC. V is TRBV7-3 and J is TRBJ2-5, with 7 bases lining up with TRBD1. The germline CDR1 and CDR2 sequences are SGHTA and FQGTGA. V was clipped by 5 bases and J by 6 bases; unmatched bases: 6. This CDR3 is built from 13 residues. The variable domain in full, with the rest retrieved from reference TRBV7-3 and TRBJ2-5, is GAGVSQTPSNKVTEKGKYVELRCDPISGHTALYWYRQSLGQGPEFLIYFQGTGAADDSGLPNDRFFAVRPEGSVSTLKIQRTERGDSAVYLCASSAGTDQTQYFGPGTRLLVL.

The chain uses TRBV13 and TRBJ2-7; D might be TRBD1 (6 bases). The germline CDR1 and CDR2 sequences are PRHDT and FYEKMQ (reference sequence). CDR3 length equals 13 residues. With 7 bases removed from V and 3 bases from J, the gap between germline ends came to 13 bases. This CDR3 is CASTQGQIYEQYF. CDR3 in DNA: TGTGCCAGCACGCAGGGGCAAATCTACGAGCAGTACTTC.